Below are 11 T cell receptor beta chains sequenced from a single sample in a study of blood T cells in healthy people across ages. Next came a second PCR, run for roughly 6 to 11 cycles, which used a sample-barcoded 5' primer along with a J-beta primer mix. TCRdb re-derived calls from the 5' RACE reads in MiXCR, one entry per CDR3 protein. The sample holds around 800,000 distinct CDR3 sequences, less than 80% seen once. The sequencing sample was made of blood. Receptor source: a man aged 25 to 40 in good health.

The chain combines TRBV27 with TRBJ2-5, with 11 positions matching TRBD2. The germline V gene has CDR1 MNHEY and CDR2 SMNVEV (reference sequence). With 3 bases clipped from V and 2 bases from J, the junction kept 5 bases outside the gene matches. The CDR3 is made up of 16 amino acids. The CDR3 loop reads CASSFRGTSGQETQYF. CDR3 DNA: TGTGCCAGCAGTTTCCGCGGGACTAGCGGTCAAGAGACCCAGTACTTC.

The chain employs TRBV20-1 and TRBJ2-5, with 10 bases that match TRBD2. Per germline, CDR1 DFQATT and CDR2 SNEGSKA (reference sequence). V gave up 5 bases and J gave up 2 bases; unmatched junction bases: 5. The CDR3 is made up of 14 amino acids. CDR3 amino acids: CSAGTSGVQETQYF. In DNA, the CDR3 is TGCAGTGCTGGTACTAGCGGGGTACAAGAGACCCAGTACTTC.

This chain uses TRBV6-2 or TRBV6-3 with TRBJ2-3; TRBD2 matches 14 bases. The length of the CDR3 is 16 residues. From germline, CDR1 is MNHEY and CDR2 SVGEGT. V gave up 0 bases and J gave up 6 bases; unmatched junction bases: 2. This chain's CDR3 is CASSYSRTSGGDTQYF. As DNA, the CDR3 is TGTGCCAGCAGTTACTCCAGGACTAGCGGGGGGGATACGCAGTATTTT.

The chain couples TRBV14 to TRBJ2-5; tentatively, D is TRBD1 (5 bases). The J call may be incorrect, as the DNA end agrees better with TRBJ2-7. This CDR3 has 14 residues. CDR1 and CDR2 (germline): SGHDN, FVKESK. The CDR3 protein is CASSRPGWEYEQYF. The CDR3 region has the DNA TGTGCCAGCAGCCGCCCAGGGTGGGAATACGAGCAGTACTTC.

The J gene is TRBJ1-2, the V gene TRBV18; TRBD1 might be the D (5 bases). CDR1 is KGHSH, CDR2 LQKENI, per germline. Trimming took off 3 bases at V and 6 bases at J, with 11 bases between the two ends. This CDR3 is built from 13 residues. This chain's CDR3 is CASSPGQQNGYTF. The CDR3 bases are TGTGCCAGCTCACCGGGGCAGCAGAATGGCTACACCTTC.

V usage is TRBV4-3 and J usage is TRBJ2-1, with TRBD1 matching over 8 bases. Trimming took 4 bases from V and 8 from J; bases not matched to a gene: 7. The CDR3 sequence is 14 residues long. CDR1 is LGHNA, CDR2 YSLEER, per germline. The CDR3 protein is CASSRRQGWDEQFF. The CDR3 DNA reads as TGCGCCAGCAGCCGCCGACAGGGGTGGGATGAGCAGTTCTTC.

The chain carries TRBV5-1 and TRBJ2-3; D unresolved. Between the trimmed V and J ends, which lost 0 bases and 0 bases, there was a span of 8 bases. CDR3 size: 15 residues. Germline CDR1 SGHRS, CDR2 YFSETQ. CDR3 loop: CASSLATRSTDTQYF. CDR3 coding DNA: TGCGCCAGCAGCTTGGCCACCAGAAGCACAGATACGCAGTATTTT.

V is TRBV6-6 and J is TRBJ2-1; a weak D match, TRBD1 (6 bases). This CDR3 is built from 13 residues. V gave up 2 bases and J gave up 8 bases, with 10 bases separating them. Germline V gene lookup returns CDR1 MNHNY and CDR2 SVGAGI (reference sequence). This CDR3 is CASSYRGKDEQFF. In DNA form, the CDR3 reads TGTGCCAGCAGTTACAGGGGGAAGGATGAGCAGTTCTTC.

The chain has TRBV6-1 and TRBJ2-5; possibly TRBD1 for D (6 bases). The CDR3 length is 12 residues. The germline gives CDR1 MNHNS, CDR2 SASEGT. The V and J ends lost 11 bases and 11 bases respectively, with 21 bases between them. The CDR3 region is CAGSDRYNEQYF. The CDR3 DNA reads TGTGCCGGGAGTGACAGGTACAATGAGCAGTACTTC.

This chain connects TRBV29-1 to TRBJ2-3; TRBD2 matches at 8 bases. The germline V gene encodes CDR1 SQVTM and CDR2 ANQGSEA. The V and J ends lost 7 bases and 2 bases, in that order; junction bases with no gene match: 5. This CDR3 is built from 13 residues. The CDR3 reads CSAALAVTDTQYF. As DNA, the CDR3 is TGCAGCGCCGCACTAGCGGTCACAGATACGCAGTATTTT.

The V call is TRBV6-2 or TRBV6-3, the J call TRBJ2-5; 12 bases map to TRBD2. CDR1 and CDR2 (germline): MNHEY, SVGEGT. The trim removed 2 bases at V and 5 bases at J, leaving 6 bases unmatched. The CDR3 loop spans 16 amino acids. Written as DNA, the CDR3 is TGTGCCAGCAGTTACGACCCCGGGACTAGCGGGGAGACCCAGTACTTC. It encodes CASSYDPGTSGETQYF.